These T cell receptor beta chains were read from a single sample in a study of blood T cell repertoires in COVID-19. Sequencing used immunoSEQ multiplex PCR; TCRdb keeps in-frame clones, though not all of them. There are over 200,000 clones in the sample; 85% occur only once, and roughly a sixth lies in the top ten. Sequenced input: PBMCs or T cells enriched from blood (not recorded which). Receptors originate from a man aged 35 to 55 who had recovered from COVID-19. The CDR3 runs from the conserved cysteine through the conserved F or W. Each record gives: J gene, V gene, D gene, CDR3 DNA, CDR3 protein. The D gene is left open where the match is weak.

J: TRBJ1-1
V: TRBV5-1
D: NA
DNA: TGCGCCAGCAGCCCCCGGACAGATGCCACTGAAGCTTTCTTT
CDR3: CASSPRTDATEAFF

J: TRBJ2-3
V: TRBV11-2
D: TRBD2
DNA: TGTGCCAGCAGCTTACGACTAGCGGGGAGGAGCACAGATACGCAGTATTTT
CDR3: CASSLRLAGRSTDTQYF

J: TRBJ1-3
V: TRBV21-1
D: NA
DNA: TGTGCCAGCAGAGGACAGAGCTCTGGAAACACCATATATTTT
CDR3: CASRGQSSGNTIYF

J: TRBJ2-7
V: TRBV6-5
D: TRBD1
DNA: TGTGCCAGCAGTTACTCTACCAGGGGGTTATACGAGCAGTACTTC
CDR3: CASSYSTRGLYEQYF

J: TRBJ2-3
V: TRBV7-2
D: TRBD2
DNA: TGTGCCAGCAGCTTGACTAGCGGGCTTAGCACAGATACGCAGTATTTT
CDR3: CASSLTSGLSTDTQYF

J: TRBJ1-2
V: TRBV11-3
D: TRBD1
DNA: TGTGCCAGCAGCTCACTGGACAGGTCCTATGGCTACACCTTC
CDR3: CASSSLDRSYGYTF

J: TRBJ2-7
V: TRBV19
D: TRBD2
DNA: TGTGCCAGTAGTCTTAGACTAGCAAGCGAGCAGTACTTC
CDR3: CASSLRLASEQYF

J: TRBJ2-5
V: TRBV29-1
D: NA
DNA: TGCAGCGTTGAAGATCTCGGTGCGGGAGAGACCCAGTACTTC
CDR3: CSVEDLGAGETQYF

J: TRBJ1-5
V: TRBV30
D: NA
DNA: TGTGCCTGGAGCTCAGGACAGAACAATCAGCCCCAGCATTTT
CDR3: CAWSSGQNNQPQHF

J: TRBJ2-3
V: TRBV7-9
D: NA
DNA: TGTGCCAGCAGCTTAAAGAGTCGGAGGGCCCTCGTTGAAGATACGCAGTATTTT
CDR3: CASSLKSRRALVEDTQYF